The 19 T cell receptor beta chains below were found in one sample sequenced in a study of T cells after yellow fever vaccination. TCRdb analysed the 5' RACE reads with MiXCR anew, one entry per CDR3 protein. The sample yields 500,000 to 650,000 distinct CDR3 sequences, less than 15% seen once. The source was PBMCs, collected on the day of the yellow fever booster vaccination. The receptors derive from a man aged 25 to 40 who received the YFV17D yellow fever vaccine.

This clonotype was observed a few times. This chain links TRBV2 with TRBJ2-1; D unresolved. This CDR3 spans 14 amino acids. Trimming pared 8 bases from V and 0 bases from J, leaving 11 bases between. Germline V gene sequence: CDR1 SNHLY, CDR2 FYNNEI. The chain's CDR3 is CASAQLSSYNEQFF. The CDR3 DNA reads as TGTGCCAGCGCCCAGCTCAGCTCCTACAATGAGCAGTTCTTC.

In this sample, this clonotype turned up a few times. The chain links TRBV6-5 to TRBJ2-2; D not certain. CDR1 and CDR2 (germline): MNHEY, SVGAGI. The CDR3 has 12 amino acids. The V end was cut by 7 bases, the J end by 1 base, with 4 bases between. CDR3 in DNA: TGTGCCAGCAAAGGGAACACCGGGGAGCTGTTTTTT. Translation gives CASKGNTGELFF.

This clonotype was counted a few times. The chain couples TRBV7-2 to TRBJ2-7; D possibly uses TRBD1 or TRBD2 (5 bases each). Germline loops: CDR1 SGHTA, CDR2 FQGNSA. Trimming pared 4 bases from V and 6 bases from J, leaving 13 bases between. This CDR3 region has 13 residues. The CDR3 DNA sequence: TGTGCCAGCAGCTCCCGAGGGGTGGGCGAGCAGTACTTC. This encodes CASSSRGVGEQYF.

V usage is TRBV19 and J usage is TRBJ1-5, with TRBD1 matching 8 bases. V was pared by 6 bases and J by 3 bases, with 7 bases of the junction left unmatched. Germline CDR1 is LNHDA and CDR2 is SQIVND (reference sequence). This CDR3 comprises 15 residues. The CDR3 coding sequence is TGTGCCAGTAGCATCCACAGGGGGGACAATCAGCCCCAGCATTTT. Translation gives CASSIHRGDNQPQHF.

The CDR3 nucleotides are TGTGCCAGCAGCCCCTGGACAGGGCGGGATGAGCAGTTCTTC. This codes for CASSPWTGRDEQFF. The chain couples TRBV14 to TRBJ2-1, with 8 bases matching TRBD1. This CDR3 region has 14 residues. The trim removed 4 bases at V and 8 bases at J, leaving 7 bases unmatched. Germline V CDR1 and CDR2: SGHDN, FVKESK.

This clonotype has a handful of counts. This rearrangement joins TRBV9 to TRBJ1-6; D remains unclear. CDR1 and CDR2 from the germline V gene are SGDLS and YYNGEE. V shed 2 bases and J shed 3 bases, with 9 bases lying between them. CDR3 size: 15 residues. For the CDR3, the DNA is TGTGCCAGCAGCGTTCGTCATAGCTATAATTCACCCCTCCACTTT. Translating it yields CASSVRHSYNSPLHF.

V and J are TRBV20-1 and TRBJ2-1; TRBD2 might be the D (5 bases). This CDR3 contains 13 residues. V lost 3 bases and J 8 bases, leaving 14 bases between the germline ends. Germline loops: CDR1 DFQATT, CDR2 SNEGSKA (reference sequence). CDR3: CSASPGSVDEQFF. Here the CDR3 DNA reads TGCAGTGCTAGTCCGGGGTCGGTCGATGAGCAGTTCTTC.

The gene calls are TRBV11-2 and TRBJ2-5, with 7 positions matching TRBD1. CDR3 length equals 13 residues. With V trimmed by 3 bases and J by 5 bases, 3 bases remained unmatched. The germline V gene encodes CDR1 SGHAT and CDR2 FQNNGV. In DNA form, the CDR3 reads TGTGCCAGCAGCTTCGGGACAGCGGAGACCCAGTACTTC. It translates to CASSFGTAETQYF.

This clonotype was seen more than once but under ten times. V gene TRBV7-2 combines with J gene TRBJ1-1, with D perhaps TRBD1 (5 bases). The CDR3 runs 15 residues. With 0 bases removed from V and 6 bases from J, the gap between germline ends came to 14 bases. Germline CDR1 SGHTA, CDR2 FQGNSA. The DNA of the CDR3 is TGTGCCAGCAGCTTAGCGGACCTGACGGGGGCTGAAGCTTTCTTT. Its protein product is CASSLADLTGAEAFF.

This clonotype was observed a few times. The J gene is TRBJ2-3, the V gene TRBV7-2, with TRBD1 identical over 9 bases. The CDR3 is made up of 15 amino acids. The V gene end was trimmed by 3 bases and the J gene end by 4 bases; junction bases not matched to a gene: 5. Germline V gene data show CDR1 as SGHTA and CDR2 as FQGNSA. This chain's CDR3 is CASSFTGTGPDTQYF. DNA of the CDR3: TGTGCCAGCAGCTTTACCGGGACAGGGCCAGATACGCAGTATTTT.

The chain recombines TRBV6-2 or TRBV6-3 with TRBJ1-1; TRBD1 might be the D (5 bases). V lost 2 bases and J 0 bases, leaving 10 bases between the germline ends. CDR1 is MNHEY, CDR2 SVGEGT, per germline. The CDR3 covers 15 residues. The CDR3 region is CASSYRPGMNTEAFF. CDR3 nucleotide sequence: TGTGCCAGCAGTTACCGCCCAGGGATGAACACTGAAGCTTTCTTT.

The rearrangement links TRBV20-1 to TRBJ2-5, with D possibly being TRBD1 (6 bases). CDR1 is DFQATT, CDR2 SNEGSKA, per germline (reference sequence). The CDR3 runs to 16 residues. Trimming pared 2 bases from V and 1 base from J, leaving 17 bases between. This CDR3 reads CSARRTGSTSQETQYF. DNA for the CDR3: TGCAGTGCTAGACGAACAGGGTCAACCTCCCAAGAGACCCAGTACTTC.

This clonotype was found many times. The CDR3 nucleotides are TGCGCCAGCAGCCAAGCCGCACAGAACTATGGCTACACCTTC. Translating it yields CASSQAAQNYGYTF. The chain carries TRBV4-1 and TRBJ1-2; the D is unclear. V shed 1 base and J shed 2 bases, with 8 bases lying between them. The CDR3 totals 14 residues. CDR1 and CDR2 (germline): MGHRA, YSYEKL.

The chain combines TRBV20-1 with TRBJ2-5; TRBD2 matches at 12 bases. Trimming removed 6 bases from V and 4 bases from J; junction bases left unmatched: 9. Germline CDR1 is DFQATT and CDR2 is SNEGSKA (reference sequence). The CDR3 contains 15 residues. The CDR3 spells CSANFPGLAGETQYF. In nucleotides, the CDR3 is TGCAGTGCAAACTTTCCGGGACTAGCGGGAGAGACCCAGTACTTC.

The chain joins TRBV23-1 to TRBJ2-1, with a tentative D call TRBD2 (5 bases). TRBV23-1 is known as an ORF, though its function is uncertain. The CDR3 sequence is 15 residues long. Trimming removed 4 bases at V and 7 bases at J, with 17 bases between. The CDR3 is CASSRTGEVGNEQFF. CDR3 DNA sequence: TGCGCCAGCAGTCGGACCGGGGAAGTTGGTAATGAGCAGTTCTTC.

The chain joins TRBV20-1 to TRBJ2-5; D is unclear. Trimming removed 3 bases from V and 5 bases from J, with 13 bases in between. This CDR3 comprises 13 residues. Germline CDR1 DFQATT, CDR2 SNEGSKA (reference sequence). The CDR3 DNA is TGCAGTGCTAGGTTGGCGGTAGGGGAGACCCAGTACTTC. Translated: CSARLAVGETQYF.

This chain joins TRBV27 and TRBJ2-2, with D perhaps being TRBD1 or TRBD2 (5 bases each). V was pared by 6 bases and J by 0 bases, with 11 bases between. Germline V lookup: CDR1 MNHEY, CDR2 SMNVEV (reference sequence). The CDR3 is made up of 15 amino acids. The CDR3 loop is CASRLGRTNTGELFF. In DNA, the CDR3 is TGTGCCAGCAGATTGGGACGGACGAACACCGGGGAGCTGTTTTTT.

This chain uses TRBV3-1 with TRBJ1-2, with 10 nucleotides matching TRBD1. CDR1 is LGHDT and CDR2 is YNNKEL in the germline V gene (reference sequence). This CDR3 is built from 13 residues. With V trimmed by 3 bases and J by 8 bases, 3 bases remained unmatched. CDR3 in DNA: TGTGCCAGCAGCCAGGGACAGGGGAGCGGCTACACCTTC. Protein: CASSQGQGSGYTF.

This clonotype appeared a few times. This chain uses TRBV4-3 with TRBJ2-2; TRBD2 might be the D (5 bases). The V end lost 7 bases, the J end lost 3 bases, and 12 bases lay between the germline ends. The CDR3 totals 14 residues. Germline CDR1 is LGHNA and CDR2 is YSLEER. Here the CDR3 reads CASTKRSYTGELFF. The DNA for the CDR3 is TGCGCCAGCACAAAGCGGAGCTACACCGGGGAGCTGTTTTTT.